The source of this T cell receptor (beta chain) is a study of shared clonotypes between healthy human individuals. General study points: A reduction in generation probabilities was seen for non-shared clonotypes relative to those shared by all four donors.

With regard to this clone: Its antigen is unknown.

CD45RO-negative CD8 cells positively selected for CCR7 made up the naive population, which excluded terminally differentiated effector memory CD45RA+ cells. Data came from immunoSEQ multiplex PCR; TCRdb stores just in-frame clones and leaves some out. The profile covers approximately 600,000 clones, with 85% to 95% appearing a single time and about 0.11% taken by the ten largest. Per germline, CDR1 MNHEY and CDR2 SVGAGI. The CDR3 totals 16 residues. Trimming removed 4 bases at V and 2 bases at J, with 14 bases between. This chain links TRBV6-5 with TRBJ2-2; no reliable D call. The TCR originated in a woman under 40 in good health. The sample taken for sequencing was naive CD8+ T cells sorted from blood. The CDR3 is CASSSAGARNTGELFF. The CDR3 DNA reads TGTGCCAGCAGTTCTGCTGGCGCCCGCAACACCGGGGAGCTGTTTTTT.